The clone carrying this T cell receptor (beta chain) was picked up many times. Its antigen remains unknown. This sample stems from a study of T cells in Graves' hyperthyroidism and ophthalmopathy. The CDR3 loop spans 13 amino acids. Between the trimmed V and J ends, which lost 7 bases and 1 base, there was a span of 9 bases. Per the germline V gene, CDR1 is KGHDR and CDR2 is SFDVKD. Study observations and caveats: The model foresaw ophthalmopathy a median around 6 months prior to onset. Researchers found most expanded thyroid clonotypes above 0.001 in blood as well.

The TCR beta CDR3 regions underwent amplification using RNA transcripts as the source. The study used the HTBI primer set for a first-round RT-PCR of the TCR CDR3. TCRdb passed the multiplex PCR reads through MiXCR, listing each CDR3 protein once. The profile covers roughly 500,000 distinct CDR3 sequences, with about 45% appearing a single time and around 44% taken by the ten largest. The rearrangement links TRBV24-1 to TRBJ1-1; the D gene is possibly TRBD1 (6 bases). This clonotype was obtained from an adult woman with Graves' disease, either hyperthyroidism or ophthalmopathy (not recorded which). Specimen: peripheral blood or thyroid tissue (not recorded which). The CDR3 DNA reads as TGTGCCACCAGGGGCAGGGGGAACACTGAAGCTTTCTTT. Translation: CATRGRGNTEAFF.